This T cell receptor beta chain emerged from a study of T cells in Graves' hyperthyroidism and ophthalmopathy. Orbital computed tomography, thyroid ultrasound, serum thyroxine and TRAb, and clinical symptoms together informed the diagnoses. Regions amplified from RNA transcripts were the TCR beta CDR3 regions. HTBI primers were used for first-round RT-PCR of the TCR CDR3. TCRdb independently ran MiXCR on the multiplex PCR reads; one entry per CDR3 protein. The top ten hold approximately 4% of the sample, which has some 400,000 distinct CDR3 sequences, about 20% seen once. This clonotype was counted a single time. Per germline, CDR1 SGHAT and CDR2 FQDESV (reference sequence). The V gene end was trimmed by 6 bases and the J gene end by 3 bases; junction bases not matched to a gene: 9. The CDR3 is 17 amino acids.

This clonotype was sampled from a woman under 30 with Graves' hyperthyroidism. The chain is built from TRBV11-1 and TRBJ2-7; 15 bases map to TRBD2. The specimen sequenced was blood. The DNA for the CDR3 is TGTGCCAGCAGTTCCCCGGGACTAGCGGGAGGTTACTACGAGCAGTACTTC. This sequence encodes CASSSPGLAGGYYEQYF. Using reference TRBV11-1 and TRBJ2-7 for the parts outside the CDR3, the full variable domain is EAEVAQSPRYKITEKSQAVAFWCDPISGHATLYWYRQILGQGPELLVQFQDESVVDDSQLPKDRFSAERLKGVDSTLKIQPAELGDSAMYLCASSSPGLAGGYYEQYFGPGTRLTVT.